A selection of T cell receptor beta chains follows, all from one sample in a study of blood T cells in healthy people across ages. Each CDR3 protein is one row after TCRdb ran MiXCR on the 5' RACE reads. This sample has some 800,000 distinct CDR3 sequences, with 25% found just once. Another study also made use of these data, one on T cells of mothers and their children.

The specimen sequenced was blood. The receptors here all came from a boy aged 5-17 years in good health. Both conserved end residues are part of each CDR3. The D gene is left open where the match is weak. For some rows the clone size is stated as once, few or many, or as a class when expanded; others skip it.

>TRBV4-1|.|TRBJ1-2|few
TGCGCCAGCAGCCAAGTTGAACAGCACTATGGCTACACCTTC
CASSQVEQHYGYTF
>TRBV28|.|TRBJ1-5|few
TGTGCCAGCAGTTTCACCCTCTCGACAGGAGGCAATCAGCCCCAGCATTTT
CASSFTLSTGGNQPQHF
>TRBV4-3|TRBD2|TRBJ2-2|few
TGCGCCAGCAGCCAAGAGGCAGCGGGGAGCACCGGGGAGCTGTTTTTT
CASSQEAAGSTGELFF
>TRBV3-1|.|TRBJ2-3|.
TGTGCCAGCCCCCGGACGGATTCAGGTAGCACAGATACGCAGTATTTT
CASPRTDSGSTDTQYF
>TRBV7-9|TRBD2|TRBJ2-1|many
TGTGCCAGCAGCCCGACTGGACTAGCGGGAGTTGGTGAGCAGTTCTTC
CASSPTGLAGVGEQFF
>TRBV6-4|TRBD2|TRBJ2-3|.
TGTGCCAGCAGTAGGGACTACTACACAGATACGCAGTATTTT
CASSRDYYTDTQYF
>TRBV28|.|TRBJ1-1|few
TGTGCCAGCAGTTTTCCTCGGCCGAACACTGAAGCTTTCTTT
CASSFPRPNTEAFF
>TRBV29-1|.|TRBJ2-2|few
TGCAGCGCCGGGAACACCGGGGAGCTGTTTTTT
CSAGNTGELFF
>TRBV2|.|TRBJ2-1|few
TGTGCCAGTGAAAAAGAGGCTTACAATGAGCAGTTCTTC
CASEKEAYNEQFF
>TRBV29-1|.|TRBJ1-3|.
TGCAGCGTTGAAGGACAGAGAAACACCATATATTTT
CSVEGQRNTIYF
>TRBV28|.|TRBJ2-1|.
TGTGCCAGCACCTCAACCCGGGGTTTGAATGAGCAGTTCTTC
CASTSTRGLNEQFF
>TRBV7-8|.|TRBJ2-3|few
TGTGCCAGCAGCCTATCCGGGACCTACCGACTGGATACGCAGTATTTT
CASSLSGTYRLDTQYF
>TRBV6-1|.|TRBJ2-5|.
TGTGCCAGCGGGACGGCGAGCGATATGGAGACCCAGTACTTC
CASGTASDMETQYF
>TRBV15|.|TRBJ1-4|.
TGTGCCACCAGCGCTGACCGTCAGGCAACTAATGAAAAACTGTTTTTT
CATSADRQATNEKLFF
>TRBV5-6|.|TRBJ2-7|few
TGTGCCAGCAGCCACTCCTATGACTACGAGCAGTACTTC
CASSHSYDYEQYF
>TRBV4-3|.|TRBJ2-1|few
TGCGCCAGCAGCCAAGATCGACTGCCATACAATGAGCAGTTCTTC
CASSQDRLPYNEQFF
>TRBV14|.|TRBJ2-5|few
TGTGCCATCCGCCCGTGGGAAGAGACCCAGTACTTC
CAIRPWEETQYF
>TRBV5-1|.|TRBJ1-4|.
TGCGCCAGCAGCTTCGCAGGGGAAAAACTGTTTTTT
CASSFAGEKLFF
>TRBV6-2/TRBV6-3|.|TRBJ2-5|few
TGTGCCAGCAGTTACGACTGGGGAAGAGAGACCCAGTACTTC
CASSYDWGRETQYF
>TRBV29-1|TRBD1|TRBJ1-1|.
TGCAGCGTTGAACGGGACAGGGATGGAGTCACTGAAGCTTTCTTT
CSVERDRDGVTEAFF
>TRBV30|.|TRBJ2-6|many
TGTGCCTGGAGTACCTCTGGGGCCAACGTCCTGACTTTC
CAWSTSGANVLTF
>TRBV28|TRBD2|TRBJ2-5|few
TGTGCCAGCAGGGGCGGGGGGGCCGTCAAGACCCAGTACTTC
CASRGGGAVKTQYF
>TRBV27|.|TRBJ2-3|.
TGTGCCAGCAGTTTTTCAAGCGCGTCGGATACGCAGTATTTT
CASSFSSASDTQYF
>TRBV6-6|.|TRBJ2-1|.
TGTGCCAGCAGCCCCTGGAGGGCCAATGAGCAGTTCTTC
CASSPWRANEQFF
>TRBV29-1|TRBD2|TRBJ2-1|.
TGCAGCGCAGTCGGCGAGCGGGAGTCCTACAATGAGCAGTTCTTC
CSAVGERESYNEQFF
>TRBV7-2|.|TRBJ2-3|.
TGTGCCAGCAGCTCATTAAGAGGGCGGTCGAAATCAGATACGCAGTATTTT
CASSSLRGRSKSDTQYF
>TRBV27|.|TRBJ1-1|.
TGTGCCAGCAGTTTACAGGGGACGGGAAACACTGAAGCTTTCTTT
CASSLQGTGNTEAFF
>TRBV7-2|TRBD2|TRBJ2-5|.
TGTGCCAGCAGCTTAGCGAGGGGGGGACTAGCGGGAGGTTGGGAGACCCAGTACTTC
CASSLARGGLAGGWETQYF
>TRBV13|TRBD1|TRBJ1-1|.
TGTGCCAGCAGCCCGGGGACAGGTGTGAACACTGAAGCTTTCTTT
CASSPGTGVNTEAFF
>TRBV4-3|TRBD1|TRBJ2-3|.
TGCGCCAGCAGCCTCGCCAAGACAGGGGCGGGAGATACGCAGTATTTT
CASSLAKTGAGDTQYF
>TRBV9|TRBD2|TRBJ2-3|.
TGTGCCAGCAGCAACCAAGCGGGAGGAGTAGATACGCAGTATTTT
CASSNQAGGVDTQYF
>TRBV4-3|.|TRBJ2-7|few
TGCGCCAGCAGCCAAAGAGTGTCGGCTAATGAGCAGTACTTC
CASSQRVSANEQYF
>TRBV3-1|TRBD1|TRBJ2-1|.
TGTGCCAGCAGCCAAGATGTGTTATGGGACAGAGCCTACAATGAGCAGTTCTTC
CASSQDVLWDRAYNEQFF
>TRBV5-1|.|TRBJ1-1|few
TGCGCCAGCAGCTTGGAGCTCAGTCCGTACGCTGAAGCTTTCTTT
CASSLELSPYAEAFF
>TRBV19|.|TRBJ1-4|.
TGTGCCAGTAGTACACAGGGATCGGCTGAAAAACTGTTTTTT
CASSTQGSAEKLFF
>TRBV20-1|.|TRBJ2-2|.
TGCAGTGCTACACGGAGGGAATTAAACACCGGGGAGCTGTTTTTT
CSATRRELNTGELFF
>TRBV4-1|.|TRBJ2-1|.
TGCGCCAGCAGCCAAGTGTTCAATGAGCAGTTCTTC
CASSQVFNEQFF
>TRBV5-6|TRBD1|TRBJ1-5|.
TGTGCCAGCAGCCTAAGACAGGGAGTTCAGCCCCAGCATTTT
CASSLRQGVQPQHF
>TRBV7-2|.|TRBJ2-5|.
TGTGCCAGCAGCTTAGTCCCAGGGCCCACCGGAGAGACCCAGTACTTC
CASSLVPGPTGETQYF
>TRBV15|TRBD1|TRBJ2-1|.
TGTGCCACCAGCAGAGATAGACAGGGGGGAGAGCAGTTCTTC
CATSRDRQGGEQFF
>TRBV5-5|.|TRBJ2-7|few
TGTGCCAGCAGCCCTACCTGGACGGGAGAGCAGTACTTC
CASSPTWTGEQYF
>TRBV7-2|TRBD1|TRBJ2-7|few
TGTGCCAGCAGCCCCCCAGGGGGCTTAAACTCCTACGAGCAGTACTTC
CASSPPGGLNSYEQYF
>TRBV20-1|TRBD1|TRBJ2-4|.
TGCAGTGCCCAACAGGGGTACGCCAAAAACATTCAGTACTTC
CSAQQGYAKNIQYF
>TRBV29-1|TRBD1|TRBJ2-7|few
TGCAGCGTAACAAGGGGGCTGTACGAGCAGTACTTC
CSVTRGLYEQYF
>TRBV20-1|.|TRBJ2-3|few
TGCAGTGCGAAGAAGGGGGAGGGCACAGATACGCAGTATTTT
CSAKKGEGTDTQYF
>TRBV11-1|TRBD1|TRBJ1-1|.
TGTGCCAGCAGCATCCAGGGACAGGTGAACACTGAAGCTTTCTTT
CASSIQGQVNTEAFF
>TRBV11-2|.|TRBJ2-5|.
TGTGCCAGCAACCAAGGGGATGCGGAGACCCAGTACTTC
CASNQGDAETQYF
>TRBV4-1|TRBD2|TRBJ2-1|.
TGCGCCAGCAGCCAAGATCCGGCTAGCGGTTACAATGAGCAGTTCTTC
CASSQDPASGYNEQFF